The 21 T cell receptor beta chains in this list originate from one sample, sequenced in a study of OX40 agonist ivuxolimab in advanced cancers. Assay used: immunoSEQ multiplex PCR; TCRdb lists only in-frame clones, some missing. The repertoire includes some 22,000 clones, over 80% of them detected once, and approximately 9.6% sits in the top ten. The sequenced sample was CD4+ or CD8+ T cells sorted from blood, obtained in a trial of the OX40 agonist ivuxolimab. Source of these receptors: an adult with an advanced solid tumor such as melanoma, head and neck, liver or kidney cancer.

This clone is medium-sized. The chain recombines TRBV6-5 with TRBJ1-1, with D maybe TRBD1 (5 bases). This CDR3 comprises 13 residues. Trimming stripped 7 bases from V and 4 bases from J, with 13 bases between. Germline lookup yields CDR1 MNHEY and CDR2 SVGAGI. CDR3 sequence: CASIELGGTEAFF. The CDR3 DNA reads as TGTGCCAGCATCGAGCTTGGGGGCACTGAAGCTTTCTTT.

The V gene is TRBV5-5, the J gene TRBJ1-5; D remains unclear. Trimming took 5 bases from V and 8 from J, leaving 17 bases between them. The CDR3 contains 14 residues. CDR1 and CDR2 from the germline V gene are SGHKS and YYEKEE (reference sequence). Here the CDR3 DNA reads TGTGCCAGCAGATCTAGACCGGTAGTGGAGCCCCAGCATTTT. It is translated as CASRSRPVVEPQHF.

The gene calls are TRBV19 and TRBJ2-7; 9 positions match TRBD2. V was clipped by 3 bases and J by 2 bases; unmatched bases: 8. The CDR3 loop spans 16 amino acids. From germline, CDR1 is LNHDA and CDR2 SQIVND (reference sequence). CDR3 nucleotide sequence: TGTGCCAGTAGTATTAGAACTAGCGGGCTAACCTACGAGCAGTACTTC. Protein sequence: CASSIRTSGLTYEQYF.

This chain uses TRBV7-9 with TRBJ2-1, with 8 bases lining up with TRBD2. There are 13 residues in the CDR3. Germline trimming cut 6 bases from V and 8 bases from J; bases unmatched to any gene: 6. Germline CDR1 SEHNR, CDR2 FQNEAQ (reference sequence). CDR3 residues: CASRVAGIDEQFF. CDR3 in DNA: TGTGCCAGCAGGGTAGCGGGAATCGATGAGCAGTTCTTC.

The chain links TRBV5-1 to TRBJ1-4; unclear D gene. V gave up 0 bases and J gave up 12 bases, with 12 bases separating them. The CDR3 contains 13 residues. Per germline, CDR1 SGHRS and CDR2 YFSETQ. CDR3 sequence reads: CASSLAQRGELFF. CDR3 DNA: TGCGCCAGCAGCTTGGCCCAAAGAGGAGAACTGTTTTTT. Filled out from reference TRBV5-1 and TRBJ1-4, the complete variable domain reads KAGVTQTPRYLIKTRGQQVTLSCSPISGHRSVSWYQQTPGQGLQFLFEYFSETQRNKGNFPGRFSGRQFSNSRSEMNVSTLELGDSALYLCASSLAQRGELFFGSGTQLSVL.

V usage is TRBV2 and J usage is TRBJ2-3, with 10 nucleotides matching TRBD2. After removal of 1 base from V and 3 bases from J, the junction contained 4 bases not matched to a gene. This CDR3 is built from 16 residues. Germline V gene lookup returns CDR1 SNHLY and CDR2 FYNNEI. The CDR3 sequence is CASSEGLAGETDTQYF. The DNA for the CDR3 is TGTGCCAGCAGTGAAGGGCTAGCGGGAGAGACAGATACGCAGTATTTT.

The CDR3 DNA reads TGTGCCAGCAGCTCGGTCGACAGATTAGCCAAAAACATTCAGTACTTC. This sequence encodes CASSSVDRLAKNIQYF. V is TRBV11-2 and J is TRBJ2-4, with D possibly being TRBD1 (5 bases). The ends were cut back, 4 bases at V and 0 bases at J, with 13 bases in the middle. Germline CDR1 reads SGHAT; CDR2 reads FQNNGV. The CDR3 contains 16 residues.

This clone has a handful of counts. This sequence joins TRBV5-8 and TRBJ2-7; TRBD1 agrees at 8 bases. V trimming: 6 bases; J trimming: 3 bases; junction bases outside the gene matches: 5. The CDR3 loop spans 13 amino acids. Germline assignment: CDR1 SGHTS and CDR2 YDEGEE. This CDR3 reads CASTPDRGYEQYF. Written as DNA, the CDR3 is TGTGCCAGCACCCCCGACAGGGGCTACGAGCAGTACTTC.

This clone was picked up one time. The chain carries TRBV5-1 and TRBJ2-7; 10 positions match TRBD1. Trimming took 4 bases from V and 0 from J; bases not matched to a gene: 10. The germline V gene has CDR1 SGHRS and CDR2 YFSETQ. This CDR3 is built from 17 residues. CDR3 region: CASSTRAGTGVSYEQYF. The CDR3 DNA follows: TGCGCCAGCAGCACCCGGGCGGGGACAGGGGTCTCCTACGAGCAGTACTTC.

This clone was seen just once. The chain uses TRBV5-1 and TRBJ2-1; 10 bases agree with TRBD2. Looked up from germline, CDR1 is SGHRS and CDR2 is YFSETQ. The CDR3 is 17 residues long. V trimming: 3 bases; J trimming: 2 bases; junction bases outside the gene matches: 8. The CDR3 nucleotides read TGCGCCAGCAGCTCTCACCTAGCGGGAGCAGCCTACAATGAGCAGTTCTTC. Amino acids: CASSSHLAGAAYNEQFF.

This clone is medium-sized by share. This chain uses TRBV5-1 with TRBJ2-5, with 11 bases matching TRBD2. Trimming removed 4 bases from V and 1 base from J; junction bases left unmatched: 3. CDR3 length: 15 amino acids. Germline CDR1 reads SGHRS; CDR2 reads YFSETQ. The CDR3 nucleotides are TGCGCCAGCAGCCTGGGACTAGCGGCCCAAGAGACCCAGTACTTC. As protein: CASSLGLAAQETQYF. Supplemented by reference TRBV5-1 and TRBJ2-5, the full variable domain reads KAGVTQTPRYLIKTRGQQVTLSCSPISGHRSVSWYQQTPGQGLQFLFEYFSETQRNKGNFPGRFSGRQFSNSRSEMNVSTLELGDSALYLCASSLGLAAQETQYFGPGTRLLVL.

The table lists this clone with a few counts. The gene calls are TRBV27 and TRBJ1-2; TRBD1 might be the D (6 bases). V was pared by 6 bases and J by 1 base, with 12 bases between. Germline assignment: CDR1 MNHEY and CDR2 SMNVEV (reference sequence). The CDR3 loop spans 14 amino acids. Here the CDR3 DNA reads TGTGCCAGCAGGGACAGAACCGATAACTATGGCTACACCTTC. It translates to CASRDRTDNYGYTF.

This clone was recorded only once. V gene TRBV6-5 combines with J gene TRBJ1-3, with TRBD1 identical over 9 bases. CDR1 MNHEY and CDR2 SVGAGI come from the germline V gene. V shed 6 bases and J 2 bases; nucleotides not matched to a gene: 5. This CDR3 spans 15 amino acids. CDR3 sequence: CASRFRDRAGNTIYF. The DNA of the CDR3 is TGTGCCAGCAGATTCCGGGACAGGGCTGGAAACACCATATATTTT.

CDR3 loop: CASTPSRVVNTEAFF. CDR3 sequence (DNA): TGTGCCAGCACCCCCTCCCGGGTGGTTAACACTGAAGCTTTCTTT. V is TRBV6-5 and J is TRBJ1-1; the D is unclear. The CDR3 contains 15 residues. The germline CDR1 and CDR2 sequences are MNHEY and SVGAGI. V dropped 7 bases and J dropped 2 bases, with 17 bases sitting between them.

The chain links TRBV11-1 to TRBJ1-2; no definite D call. V was pared by 5 bases and J by 14 bases, with 18 bases between. The CDR3 spans 12 residues. CDR1 and CDR2 (germline): SGHAT, FQDESV (reference sequence). The DNA of the CDR3 is TGTGCCAGCAGCCCGCGAGTGAGACTCGCAACCTTC. Translating it yields CASSPRVRLATF.

This clone turned up a few times. This chain joins TRBV29-1 and TRBJ2-2; D gene unclear. Trimming took 4 bases from V and 9 from J, leaving 18 bases between them. Germline V CDR1 and CDR2: SQVTM, ANQGSEA. The CDR3 is 14 amino acids. The CDR3 DNA follows: TGCAGCGTTGTTGGAGCCTCTCCCAGCTGGGAGCTGTTTTTT. Its protein product is CSVVGASPSWELFF.

DNA for the CDR3: TGTGCCAGCAGCTTGGCCGAGACAGGAGGAGAGACCCAGTACTTC. This sequence encodes CASSLAETGGETQYF. V usage is TRBV5-8 and J usage is TRBJ2-5, with a weak D call TRBD1 (6 bases). The CDR3 loop spans 15 amino acids. CDR1 is SGHTS and CDR2 is YDEGEE in the germline V gene. Deletions cut 0 bases from V and 4 bases from J, with 13 bases between.

This clone showed up just once. This rearrangement joins TRBV7-6 to TRBJ2-3, with D unresolved. This CDR3 has 15 residues. Deletions cut 1 base from V and 1 base from J, with 9 bases between. The germline CDR1 and CDR2 sequences are SGHVS and FNYEAQ. The CDR3 nucleotides are TGTGCCAGCAGCTTAGGATGGCGCGGCACAGATACGCAGTATTTT. Translation: CASSLGWRGTDTQYF.

The chain is built from TRBV6-1 and TRBJ1-1, with unresolved D. V was clipped by 1 base and J by 3 bases, with 9 bases between them. CDR1 and CDR2 (germline): MNHNS, SASEGT. The CDR3 loop spans 14 amino acids. The DNA for the CDR3 is TGTGCCAGCAGTGAAGAGTATAGCTACACTGAAGCTTTCTTT. Encoded protein: CASSEEYSYTEAFF.

The chain is built from TRBV27 and TRBJ2-3; D not resolved. V gave up 2 bases and J gave up 0 bases, with 3 bases separating them. Germline V gene sequence: CDR1 MNHEY, CDR2 SMNVEV (reference sequence). The CDR3 extends over 13 amino acids. The CDR3 sequence is CASSLRSTDTQYF. For the CDR3, the DNA is TGTGCCAGCAGTTTACGTAGCACAGATACGCAGTATTTT.

The V call is TRBV2, the J call TRBJ1-1; the D is unclear. The V gene lost 7 bases and the J gene lost 0 bases, with 12 bases spanning the gap. CDR1 is SNHLY, CDR2 FYNNEI, per germline. The CDR3 sequence is 14 residues long. The CDR3 loop reads CASTSAQMNTEAFF. DNA for the CDR3: TGTGCCAGCACAAGCGCCCAAATGAACACTGAAGCTTTCTTT. Combining the CDR3 with reference TRBV2 and TRBJ1-1 gives the whole variable domain EPEVTQTPSHQVTQMGQEVILRCVPISNHLYFYWYRQILGQKVEFLVSFYNNEISEKSEIFDDQFSVERPDGSNFTLKIRSTKLEDSAMYFCASTSAQMNTEAFFGQGTRLTVV.